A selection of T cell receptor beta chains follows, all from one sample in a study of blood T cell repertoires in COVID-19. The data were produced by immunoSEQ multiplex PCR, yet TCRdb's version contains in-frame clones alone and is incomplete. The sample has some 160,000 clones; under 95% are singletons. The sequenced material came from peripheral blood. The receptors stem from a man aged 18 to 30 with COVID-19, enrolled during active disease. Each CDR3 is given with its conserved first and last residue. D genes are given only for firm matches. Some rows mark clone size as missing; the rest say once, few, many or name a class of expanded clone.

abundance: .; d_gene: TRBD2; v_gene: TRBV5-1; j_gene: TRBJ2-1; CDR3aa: CASSPGLAGSNEQFF; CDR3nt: TGCGCCAGCAGCCCGGGACTAGCGGGGTCCAATGAGCAGTTCTTC
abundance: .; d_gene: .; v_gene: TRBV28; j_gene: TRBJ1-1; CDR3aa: CASSSPFTGYTEAFF; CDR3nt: TGTGCCAGCAGTTCCCCATTTACGGGATACACTGAAGCTTTCTTT
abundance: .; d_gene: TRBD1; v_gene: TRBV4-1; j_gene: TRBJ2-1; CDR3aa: CASSQVLRDSHNEQFF; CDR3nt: TGCGCCAGCAGCCAAGTTCTTCGGGACAGCCACAATGAGCAGTTCTTC
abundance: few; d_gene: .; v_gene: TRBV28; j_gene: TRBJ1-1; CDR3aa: CASTRGGGVTEAFF; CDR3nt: TGTGCCAGCACCCGGGGAGGGGGAGTCACTGAAGCTTTCTTT
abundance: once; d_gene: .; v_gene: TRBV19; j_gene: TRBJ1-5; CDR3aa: CASSMDINQPQHF; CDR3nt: TGTGCCAGTAGTATGGACATTAATCAGCCCCAGCATTTT
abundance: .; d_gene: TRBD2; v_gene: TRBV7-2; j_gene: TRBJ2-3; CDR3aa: CASSFLAGVQTDTQYF; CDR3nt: TGTGCCAGCAGCTTTCTAGCGGGGGTGCAAACAGATACGCAGTATTTT
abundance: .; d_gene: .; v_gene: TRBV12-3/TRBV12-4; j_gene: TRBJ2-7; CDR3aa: CASKPHEGYEQYF; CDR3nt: TGTGCCAGCAAACCTCACGAGGGATACGAGCAGTACTTC
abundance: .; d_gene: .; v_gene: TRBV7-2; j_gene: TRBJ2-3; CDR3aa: CASRYSRSADTQYF; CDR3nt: TGTGCCAGCAGGTATAGTCGAAGCGCAGATACGCAGTATTTT
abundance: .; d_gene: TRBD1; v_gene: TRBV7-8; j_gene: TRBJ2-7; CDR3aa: CASKYRGSHEQYF; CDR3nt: TGTGCCAGCAAATACAGGGGGTCCCACGAGCAGTACTTC
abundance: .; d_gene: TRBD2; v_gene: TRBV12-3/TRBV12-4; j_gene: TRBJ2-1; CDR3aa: CASRLSGRSEQFF; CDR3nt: TGTGCCAGCAGACTTAGCGGGAGGAGTGAGCAGTTCTTC
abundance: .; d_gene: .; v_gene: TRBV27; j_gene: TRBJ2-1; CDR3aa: CASSFLPDEQFF; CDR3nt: TGTGCCAGCAGTTTTCTCCCGGATGAGCAGTTCTTC
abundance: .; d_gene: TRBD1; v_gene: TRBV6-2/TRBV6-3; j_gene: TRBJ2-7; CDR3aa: CASSLRGLGEQYF; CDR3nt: TGTGCCAGCAGTTTGAGGGGGCTGGGGGAGCAGTACTTC
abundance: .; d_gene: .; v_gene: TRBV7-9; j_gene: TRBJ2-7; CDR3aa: CASTQIRGSVYEQYF; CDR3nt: TGTGCCAGCACCCAAATCAGGGGCAGCGTGTACGAGCAGTACTTC
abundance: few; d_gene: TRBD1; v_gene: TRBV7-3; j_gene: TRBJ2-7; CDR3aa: CASSPHRQGYYEQYF; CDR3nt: TGTGCCAGCAGCCCCCATAGACAGGGGTACTACGAGCAGTACTTC
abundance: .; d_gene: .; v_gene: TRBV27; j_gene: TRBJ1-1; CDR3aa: CASSLSGHWNTEAFF; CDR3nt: TGTGCCAGCAGTTTATCGGGACATTGGAACACTGAAGCTTTCTTT
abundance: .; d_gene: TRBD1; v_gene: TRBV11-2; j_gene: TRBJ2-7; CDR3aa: CASSSRTGESSYEQYF; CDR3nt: TGTGCCAGCAGCTCAAGGACAGGCGAAAGCTCCTACGAGCAGTACTTC
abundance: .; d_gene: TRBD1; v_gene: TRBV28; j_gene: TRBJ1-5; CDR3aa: CASSSAAGGKNQPQHF; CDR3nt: TGTGCCAGCAGTTCCGCCGCAGGGGGCAAGAATCAGCCCCAGCATTTT
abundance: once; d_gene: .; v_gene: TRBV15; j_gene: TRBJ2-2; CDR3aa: CATSRDPGGELFF; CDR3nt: TGTGCCACCAGCAGAGATCCGGGCGGGGAGCTGTTTTTT
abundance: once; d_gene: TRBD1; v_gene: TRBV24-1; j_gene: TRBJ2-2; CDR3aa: CATSDRGRNTGELFF; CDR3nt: TGTGCCACCAGTGATAGGGGGCGGAACACCGGGGAGCTGTTTTTT
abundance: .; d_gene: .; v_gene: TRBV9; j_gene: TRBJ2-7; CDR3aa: CASSVGQGGAYEQYF; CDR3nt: TGTGCCAGCAGCGTAGGTCAGGGTGGAGCCTACGAGCAGTACTTC
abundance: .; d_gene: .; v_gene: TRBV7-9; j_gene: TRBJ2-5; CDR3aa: CASSFPTRAQETQYF; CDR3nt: TGTGCCAGCAGCTTCCCAACTAGGGCCCAAGAGACCCAGTACTTC
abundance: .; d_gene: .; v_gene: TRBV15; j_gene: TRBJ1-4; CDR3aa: CATSRVSAWNEKLLF; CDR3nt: TGTGCCACCAGCAGAGTGTCAGCGTGGAATGAAAAACTGCTTTTT
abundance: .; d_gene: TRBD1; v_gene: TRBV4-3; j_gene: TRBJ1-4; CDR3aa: CASSQEDPGTGNEKLFF; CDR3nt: TGCGCCAGCAGCCAAGAGGACCCAGGGACAGGGAATGAAAAACTGTTTTTT
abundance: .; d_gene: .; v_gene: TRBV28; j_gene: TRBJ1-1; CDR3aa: CASSQPDGTSDTEAFF; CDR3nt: TGTGCCAGCAGTCAACCCGATGGGACTTCGGACACTGAAGCTTTCTTT
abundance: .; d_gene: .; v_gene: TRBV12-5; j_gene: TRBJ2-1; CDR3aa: CASGSLFNEQFF; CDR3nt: TGTGCTAGTGGCTCCTTGTTCAATGAGCAGTTCTTC
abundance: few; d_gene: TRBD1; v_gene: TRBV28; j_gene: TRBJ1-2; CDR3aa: CATRPGQGFRYTF; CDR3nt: TGTGCCACTCGGCCGGGACAGGGGTTCAGGTACACCTTC
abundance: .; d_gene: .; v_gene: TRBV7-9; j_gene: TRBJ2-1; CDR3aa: CASSFGVGSSYNEQFF; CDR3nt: TGTGCCAGCAGCTTCGGGGTAGGTAGCTCCTACAATGAGCAGTTCTTC
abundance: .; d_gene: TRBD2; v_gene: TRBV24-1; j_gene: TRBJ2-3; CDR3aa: CATSDNLAGGTDTQYF; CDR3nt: TGTGCCACCAGTGATAATCTAGCGGGAGGCACAGATACGCAGTATTTT
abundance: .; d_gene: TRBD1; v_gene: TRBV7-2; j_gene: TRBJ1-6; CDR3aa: CASSLVLGQARSYNSPLHF; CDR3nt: TGTGCCAGCAGCTTAGTATTGGGACAGGCTCGCTCCTATAATTCACCCCTCCACTTT
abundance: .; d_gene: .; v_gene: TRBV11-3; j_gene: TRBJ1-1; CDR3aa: CASSLGSGLEAFF; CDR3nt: TGTGCCAGCAGCTTAGGGAGCGGACTCGAAGCTTTCTTT
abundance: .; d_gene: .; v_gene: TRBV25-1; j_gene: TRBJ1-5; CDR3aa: CASSEGGGDQPQHF; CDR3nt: TGTGCCAGCAGTGAGGGGGGTGGGGATCAGCCCCAGCATTTT
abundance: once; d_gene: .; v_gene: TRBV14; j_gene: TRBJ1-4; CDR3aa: CASSQERSPTNEKLLF; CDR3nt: TGTGCCAGCAGCCAAGAACGGTCCCCAACTAATGAAAAACTGCTTTTT
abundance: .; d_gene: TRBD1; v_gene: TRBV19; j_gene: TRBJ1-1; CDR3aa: CASSRTGAVNTEAFF; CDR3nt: TGTGCCAGTAGCAGAACAGGGGCAGTGAACACTGAAGCTTTCTTT
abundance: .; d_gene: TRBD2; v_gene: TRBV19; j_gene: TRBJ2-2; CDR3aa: CASSIGSGRVRELFF; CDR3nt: TGTGCCAGTAGTATAGGTAGCGGGAGGGTCCGGGAGCTGTTTTTT
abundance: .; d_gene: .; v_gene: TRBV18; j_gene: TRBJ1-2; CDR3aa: CASSPVLTNYGYTF; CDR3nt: TGTGCCAGCTCACCAGTATTAACTAACTATGGCTACACCTTC
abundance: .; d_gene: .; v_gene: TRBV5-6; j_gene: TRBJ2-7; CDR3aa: CASSPGQNSYEQYF; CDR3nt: TGTGCCAGCAGTCCCGGACAGAACTCCTACGAGCAGTACTTC
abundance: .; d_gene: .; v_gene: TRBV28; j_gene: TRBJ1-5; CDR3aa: CASRRTHRGRPQHF; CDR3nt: TGTGCCAGCAGAAGGACCCACCGCGGGAGGCCCCAGCATTTT